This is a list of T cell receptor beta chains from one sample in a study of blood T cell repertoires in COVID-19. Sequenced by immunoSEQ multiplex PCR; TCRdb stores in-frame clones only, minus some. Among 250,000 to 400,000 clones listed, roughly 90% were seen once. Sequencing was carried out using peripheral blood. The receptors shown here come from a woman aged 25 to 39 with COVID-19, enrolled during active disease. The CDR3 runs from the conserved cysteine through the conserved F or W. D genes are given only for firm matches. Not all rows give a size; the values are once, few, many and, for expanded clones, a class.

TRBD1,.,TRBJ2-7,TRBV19,TGTGCCAGTAGTCCAGGACAGGGGGCCTCCTACGAGCAGTACTTC,CASSPGQGASYEQYF
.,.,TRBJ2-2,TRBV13,TGTGCCAGCAGCTCCGCGAACACCGGGGAGCTGTTTTTT,CASSSANTGELFF
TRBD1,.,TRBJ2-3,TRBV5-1,TGCGCCAGCAGCTTAGGACAGGGGGCGGATACGCAGTATTTT,CASSLGQGADTQYF
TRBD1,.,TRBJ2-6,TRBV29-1,TGCAGCGTTACAGGGGACTCTGGGGCCAACGTCCTGACTTTC,CSVTGDSGANVLTF
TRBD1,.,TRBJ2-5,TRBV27,TGTGCCAGCAGTTTTATGGACAGGGTTGGAGAGACCCAGTACTTC,CASSFMDRVGETQYF
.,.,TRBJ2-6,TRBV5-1,TGCGCCAGCAGCTTGGGACAAGCATCGGGGGCCAACGTCCTGACTTTC,CASSLGQASGANVLTF
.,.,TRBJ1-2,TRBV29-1,TGCAGCGTTGACACGGGAAACTATGGCTACACCTTC,CSVDTGNYGYTF
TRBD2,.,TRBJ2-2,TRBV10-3,TGTGCCACCCGGGACTACAACACCGGGGAGCTGTTTTTT,CATRDYNTGELFF
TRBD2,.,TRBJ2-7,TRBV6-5,TGTGCCACTTCGAGCGGGAGGGCTTCTGGCGAGCAGTACTTC,CATSSGRASGEQYF
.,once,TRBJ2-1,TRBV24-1,TGTGCCACCAGTGATCCCGCGGGACCCCACAATGAGCAGTTCTTC,CATSDPAGPHNEQFF
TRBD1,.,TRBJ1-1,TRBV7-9,TGTGCCAGCAGCTCGACCCCACGGGACAGGGACACTGAAGCTTTCTTT,CASSSTPRDRDTEAFF
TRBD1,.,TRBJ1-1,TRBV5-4,TGTGCCAGCAGCCTGCAGGGGGCGCTGAACACTGAAGCTTTCTTT,CASSLQGALNTEAFF
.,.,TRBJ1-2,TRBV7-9,TGTGCCAGCAGCGCCGGCGGGGCCGAGACTAACTATGGCTACACCTTC,CASSAGGAETNYGYTF
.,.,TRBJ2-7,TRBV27,TGTGCCAGCAGTTTAGGGGCGGCATCCTTATACGAGCAGTACTTC,CASSLGAASLYEQYF
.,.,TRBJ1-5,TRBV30,TGTGCCTGGTCTGCGGGGGGCGGACAGCCCCAGCATTTT,CAWSAGGGQPQHF